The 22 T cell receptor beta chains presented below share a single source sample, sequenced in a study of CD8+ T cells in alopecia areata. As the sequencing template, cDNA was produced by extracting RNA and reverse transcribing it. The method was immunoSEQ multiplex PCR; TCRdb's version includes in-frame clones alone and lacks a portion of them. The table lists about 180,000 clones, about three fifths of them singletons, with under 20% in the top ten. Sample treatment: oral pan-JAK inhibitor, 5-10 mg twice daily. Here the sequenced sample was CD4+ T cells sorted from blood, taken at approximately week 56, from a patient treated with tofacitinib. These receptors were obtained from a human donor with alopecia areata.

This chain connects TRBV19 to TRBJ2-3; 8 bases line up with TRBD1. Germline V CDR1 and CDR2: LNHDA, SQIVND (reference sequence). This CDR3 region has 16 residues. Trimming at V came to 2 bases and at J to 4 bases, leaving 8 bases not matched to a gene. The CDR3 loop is CASSIRTGSQSDTQYF. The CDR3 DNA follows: TGTGCCAGTAGTATAAGGACAGGGTCGCAGTCAGATACGCAGTATTTT. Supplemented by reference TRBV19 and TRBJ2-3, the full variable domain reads DGGITQSPKYLFRKEGQNVTLSCEQNLNHDAMYWYRQDPGQGLRLIYYSQIVNDFQKGDIAEGYSVSREKKESFPLTVTSAQKNPTAFYLCASSIRTGSQSDTQYFGPGTRLTVL.

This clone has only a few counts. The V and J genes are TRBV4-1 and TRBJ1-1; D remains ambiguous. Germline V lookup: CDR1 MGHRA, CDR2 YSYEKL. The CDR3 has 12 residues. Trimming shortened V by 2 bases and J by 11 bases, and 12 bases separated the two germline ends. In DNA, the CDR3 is TGCGCCAGCAGCCAAATTGGGATTGGCGCTTTCTTT. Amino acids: CASSQIGIGAFF.

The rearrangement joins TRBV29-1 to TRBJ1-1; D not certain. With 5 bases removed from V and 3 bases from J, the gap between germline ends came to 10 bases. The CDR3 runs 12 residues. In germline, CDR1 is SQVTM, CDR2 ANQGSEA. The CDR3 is CSVTVFDTEAFF. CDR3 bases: TGCAGCGTTACAGTATTTGACACTGAAGCTTTCTTT.

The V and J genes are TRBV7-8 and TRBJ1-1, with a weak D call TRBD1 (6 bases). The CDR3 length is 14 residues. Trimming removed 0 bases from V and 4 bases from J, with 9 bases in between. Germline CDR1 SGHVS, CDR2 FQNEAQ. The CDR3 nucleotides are TGTGCCAGCAGCTTAGCCGTAGGGGGCACTGAAGCTTTCTTT. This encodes CASSLAVGGTEAFF.

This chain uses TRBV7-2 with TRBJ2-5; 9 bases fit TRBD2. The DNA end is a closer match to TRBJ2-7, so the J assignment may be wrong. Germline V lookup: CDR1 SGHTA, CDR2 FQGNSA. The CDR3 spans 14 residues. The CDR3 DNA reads TGTGCCAGCAGCTCGAGGACTAGCGTCTACGAGCAGTACTTC. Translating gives CASSSRTSVYEQYF.

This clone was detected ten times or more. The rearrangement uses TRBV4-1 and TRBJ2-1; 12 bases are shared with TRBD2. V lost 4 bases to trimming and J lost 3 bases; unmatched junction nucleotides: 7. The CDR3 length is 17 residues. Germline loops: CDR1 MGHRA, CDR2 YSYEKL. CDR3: CASSPASGGASYNEQFF. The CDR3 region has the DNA TGCGCCAGCAGCCCCGCTAGCGGGGGGGCCAGCTACAATGAGCAGTTCTTC.

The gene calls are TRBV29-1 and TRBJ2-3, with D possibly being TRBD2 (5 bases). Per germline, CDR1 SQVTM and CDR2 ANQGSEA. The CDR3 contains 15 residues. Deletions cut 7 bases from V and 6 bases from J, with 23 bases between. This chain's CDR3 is CSAGTSYSGSDTQYF. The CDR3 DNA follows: TGCAGCGCCGGTACGTCCTACTCGGGGTCGGATACGCAGTATTTT.

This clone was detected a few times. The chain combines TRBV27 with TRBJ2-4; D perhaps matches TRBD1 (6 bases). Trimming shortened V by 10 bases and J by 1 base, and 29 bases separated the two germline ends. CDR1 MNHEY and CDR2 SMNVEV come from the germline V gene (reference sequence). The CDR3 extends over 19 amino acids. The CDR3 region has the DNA TGTGCCACCTGCACCGAGGAAGGGGGTTCTTCGTGGGCCAAAAACATTCAGTACTTC. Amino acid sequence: CATCTEEGGSSWAKNIQYF.

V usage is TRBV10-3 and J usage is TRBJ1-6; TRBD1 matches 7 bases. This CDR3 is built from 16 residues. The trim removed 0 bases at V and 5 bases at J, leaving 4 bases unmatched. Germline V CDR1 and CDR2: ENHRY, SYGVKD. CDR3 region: CAISESSGGNNSPLHF. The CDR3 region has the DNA TGTGCCATCAGTGAGTCGTCAGGGGGAAATAATTCACCCCTCCACTTT.

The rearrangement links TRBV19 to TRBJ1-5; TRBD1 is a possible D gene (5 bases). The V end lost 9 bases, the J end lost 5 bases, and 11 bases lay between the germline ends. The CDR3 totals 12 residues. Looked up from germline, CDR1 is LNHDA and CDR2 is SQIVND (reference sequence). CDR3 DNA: TGTGCCAGCAAAGACAGTGATCAGCCCCAGCATTTT. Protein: CASKDSDQPQHF.

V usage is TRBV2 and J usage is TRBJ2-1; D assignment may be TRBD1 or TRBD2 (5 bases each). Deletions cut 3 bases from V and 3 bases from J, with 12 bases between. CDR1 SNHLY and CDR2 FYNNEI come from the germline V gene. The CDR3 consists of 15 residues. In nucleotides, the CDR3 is TGTGCCAGCAGTGATGATGGGGGTCGCTACAATGAGCAGTTCTTC. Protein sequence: CASSDDGGRYNEQFF.

CDR3 nucleotide sequence: TGTGCCAGCTCCGGGCTAGCTTCGAGGGAGCTGTTTTTT. This encodes CASSGLASRELFF. The V gene is TRBV2, the J gene TRBJ2-2, with D maybe TRBD2 (5 bases). Germline V gene sequence: CDR1 SNHLY, CDR2 FYNNEI. This CDR3 region has 13 residues. Trimming removed 8 bases from V and 9 bases from J, with 16 bases in between.

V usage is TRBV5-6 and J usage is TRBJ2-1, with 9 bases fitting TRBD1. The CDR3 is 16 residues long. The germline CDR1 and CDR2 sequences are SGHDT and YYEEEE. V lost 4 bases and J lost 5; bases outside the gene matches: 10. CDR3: CASSAARDRANNEQFF. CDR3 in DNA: TGTGCCAGCAGCGCGGCCCGGGACAGGGCCAACAATGAGCAGTTCTTC.

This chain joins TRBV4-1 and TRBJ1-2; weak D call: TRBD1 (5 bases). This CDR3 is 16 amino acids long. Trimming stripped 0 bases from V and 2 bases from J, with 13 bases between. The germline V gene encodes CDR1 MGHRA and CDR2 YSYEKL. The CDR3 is CASSQEGPQGNYGYTF. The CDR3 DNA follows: TGCGCCAGCAGCCAAGAGGGCCCCCAGGGAAACTATGGCTACACCTTC.

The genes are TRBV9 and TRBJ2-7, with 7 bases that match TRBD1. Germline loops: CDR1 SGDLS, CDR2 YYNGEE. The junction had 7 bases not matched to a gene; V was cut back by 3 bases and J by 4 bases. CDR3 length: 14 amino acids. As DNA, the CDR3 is TGTGCCAGCAGCGCCGGGACAGCAAAGTACGAGCAGTACTTC. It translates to CASSAGTAKYEQYF. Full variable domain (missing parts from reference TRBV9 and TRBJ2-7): DSGVTQTPKHLITATGQRVTLRCSPRSGDLSVYWYQQSLDQGLQFLIQYYNGEERAKGNILERFSAQQFPDLHSELNLSSLELGDSALYFCASSAGTAKYEQYFGPGTRLTVT.

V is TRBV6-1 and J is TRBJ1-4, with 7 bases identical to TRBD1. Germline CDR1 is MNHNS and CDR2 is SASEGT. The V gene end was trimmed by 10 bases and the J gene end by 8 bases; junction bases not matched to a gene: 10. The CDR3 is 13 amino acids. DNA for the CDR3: TGTGCCATCAGGGGGGGAACTGAGGAAAAACTGTTTTTT. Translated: CAIRGGTEEKLFF.

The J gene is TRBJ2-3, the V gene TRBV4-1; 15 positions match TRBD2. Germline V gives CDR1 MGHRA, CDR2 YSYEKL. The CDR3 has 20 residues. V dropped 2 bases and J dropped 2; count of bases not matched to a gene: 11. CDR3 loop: CASSQRGLAGGPTSTDTQYF. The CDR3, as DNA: TGCGCCAGCAGCCAACGGGGACTAGCGGGGGGACCGACCTCCACAGATACGCAGTATTTT.

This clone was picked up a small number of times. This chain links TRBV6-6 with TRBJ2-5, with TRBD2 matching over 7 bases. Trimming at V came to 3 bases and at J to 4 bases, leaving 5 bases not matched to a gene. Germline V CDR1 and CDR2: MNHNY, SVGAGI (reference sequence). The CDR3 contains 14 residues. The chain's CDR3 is CASSYPGGGETQYF. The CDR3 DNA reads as TGTGCCAGCAGTTATCCGGGGGGAGGAGAGACCCAGTACTTC.

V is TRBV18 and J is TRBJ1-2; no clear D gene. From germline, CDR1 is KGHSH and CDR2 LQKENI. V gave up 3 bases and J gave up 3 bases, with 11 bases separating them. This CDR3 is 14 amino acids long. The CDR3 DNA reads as TGTGCCAGCTCACCGCCGGGGTCGTACTATGGCTACACCTTC. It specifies CASSPPGSYYGYTF. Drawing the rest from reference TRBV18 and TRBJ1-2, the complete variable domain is NAGVMQNPRHLVRRRGQEARLRCSPMKGHSHVYWYRQLPEEGLKFMVYLQKENIIDESGMPKERFSAEFPKEGPSILRIQQVVRGDSAAYFCASSPPGSYYGYTFGSGTRLTVV.

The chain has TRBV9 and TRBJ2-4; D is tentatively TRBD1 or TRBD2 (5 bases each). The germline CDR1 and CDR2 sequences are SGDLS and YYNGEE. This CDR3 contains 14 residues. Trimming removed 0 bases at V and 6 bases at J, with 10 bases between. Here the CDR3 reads CASSVEAGTNIQYF. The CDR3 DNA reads TGTGCCAGCAGCGTAGAGGCAGGGACAAACATTCAGTACTTC.

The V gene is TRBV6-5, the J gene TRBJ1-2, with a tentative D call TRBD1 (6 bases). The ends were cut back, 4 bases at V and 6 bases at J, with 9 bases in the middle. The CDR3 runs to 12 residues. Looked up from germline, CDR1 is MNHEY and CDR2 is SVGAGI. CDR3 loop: CASSSRGNGYTF. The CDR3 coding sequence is TGTGCCAGCAGTTCCAGGGGAAATGGCTACACCTTC.

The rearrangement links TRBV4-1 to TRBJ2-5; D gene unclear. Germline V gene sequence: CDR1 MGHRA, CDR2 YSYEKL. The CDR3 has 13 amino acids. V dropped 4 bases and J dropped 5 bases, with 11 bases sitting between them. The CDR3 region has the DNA TGCGCCAGCAGCCCCCAGCCAACGGAGACCCAGTACTTC. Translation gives CASSPQPTETQYF.